The 22 T cell receptor beta chains below were found in one sample sequenced in a study of early stage breast cancer tumors. Sequencing was performed with immunoSEQ multiplex PCR; in TCRdb, only in-frame clones are kept and a portion is missing. The data contain tens of thousands of clones, approximately 72% of them singletons. The source material was blood. The origin of the receptors is a person in their fifties or sixties with breast cancer.

V usage is TRBV7-9 and J usage is TRBJ1-1, with D perhaps TRBD1 (6 bases). Germline CDR1 is SEHNR and CDR2 is FQNEAQ (reference sequence). CDR3 length: 13 residues. With 6 bases removed from V and 5 bases from J, the gap between germline ends came to 13 bases. This CDR3 is CASRSRGLTEAFF. DNA for the CDR3: TGTGCCAGCAGAAGTAGGGGGTTGACTGAAGCTTTCTTT.

In its sample, this clone was seen a few times. The genes are TRBV2 and TRBJ1-2; TRBD1 agrees at 9 bases. The CDR3 is made up of 12 amino acids. The germline CDR1 and CDR2 sequences are SNHLY and FYNNEI. Germline trimming cut 6 bases from V and 10 bases from J; bases unmatched to any gene: 6. CDR3 DNA: TGTGCCAGCAGCGGGACAGGGATGACCTACACCTTC. It translates to CASSGTGMTYTF. Supplemented by reference TRBV2 and TRBJ1-2, the full variable domain reads EPEVTQTPSHQVTQMGQEVILRCVPISNHLYFYWYRQILGQKVEFLVSFYNNEISEKSEIFDDQFSVERPDGSNFTLKIRSTKLEDSAMYFCASSGTGMTYTFGSGTRLTVV.

V is TRBV7-9 and J is TRBJ1-2, with D unresolved. The germline CDR1 and CDR2 sequences are SEHNR and FQNEAQ (reference sequence). Trimming took 1 base from V and 1 from J, leaving 7 bases between them. The length of the CDR3 is 14 residues. The CDR3 sequence: CASSLGAGNYGYTF. DNA of the CDR3: TGTGCCAGCAGCTTAGGGGCGGGTAACTATGGCTACACCTTC.

The J gene is TRBJ1-1, the V gene TRBV29-1, with 10 nucleotides matching TRBD1. This CDR3 is built from 12 residues. Germline V gene data show CDR1 as SQVTM and CDR2 as ANQGSEA. CDR3 nucleotide sequence: TGCAGTGCGGGACAGGGGTCCCCTGAAGCTTTCTTT. Protein sequence: CSAGQGSPEAFF.

This CDR3 reads CASSDDRVGNQPQHF. The CDR3 DNA sequence: TGTGCCAGCAGTGACGACAGGGTGGGCAATCAGCCCCAGCATTTT. V usage is TRBV2 and J usage is TRBJ1-5; 7 bases line up with TRBD1. The V gene's germline CDR1 is SNHLY and CDR2 FYNNEI. Trimming at V came to 3 bases and at J to 2 bases, leaving 4 bases not matched to a gene. The length of the CDR3 is 15 residues. The variable domain in full, with the rest retrieved from reference TRBV2 and TRBJ1-5, is EPEVTQTPSHQVTQMGQEVILRCVPISNHLYFYWYRQILGQKVEFLVSFYNNEISEKSEIFDDQFSVERPDGSNFTLKIRSTKLEDSAMYFCASSDDRVGNQPQHFGDGTRLSIL.

This clone came up a few times. V is TRBV9 and J is TRBJ1-1; weak D call: TRBD1 (5 bases). V was trimmed by 3 bases and J by 5 bases, leaving 14 bases between them. The CDR3 has 14 residues. Germline CDR1 and CDR2: SGDLS and YYNGEE. CDR3 in DNA: TGTGCCAGCAGCGGTTCCGGGGGTAGGACTGAAGCTTTCTTT. As protein: CASSGSGGRTEAFF.

The J gene is TRBJ2-4, the V gene TRBV28; 8 bases align to TRBD1. With V trimmed by 3 bases and J by 7 bases, 5 bases remained unmatched. The CDR3 length is 14 residues. Germline V gene sequence: CDR1 MDHEN, CDR2 SYDVKM. CDR3 sequence reads: CASSLQGAWNIQYF. The CDR3 coding sequence is TGTGCCAGCAGTTTGCAGGGGGCCTGGAACATTCAGTACTTC.

The V and J genes are TRBV12-5 and TRBJ2-7; maybe TRBD1 (5 bases). Trimming took 2 bases from V and 3 from J, leaving 14 bases between them. From germline, CDR1 is LGHNT and CDR2 FRNRAP. This CDR3 is built from 15 residues. For the CDR3, the DNA is TGTGCTAGTGGTTTGACCACAGGACCCCTCTACGAGCAGTACTTC. Protein product: CASGLTTGPLYEQYF.

This rearrangement joins TRBV5-6 to TRBJ2-5, with D possibly TRBD1 on 6 matching bases. This CDR3 contains 14 residues. V was clipped by 4 bases and J by 1 base, with 11 bases between them. CDR1 SGHDT and CDR2 YYEEEE come from the germline V gene. The CDR3 DNA sequence: TGTGCCAGCAGCGACCGGGACACCCAAGAGACCCAGTACTTC. Translation: CASSDRDTQETQYF.

V and J are TRBV7-3 and TRBJ2-3; 7 nucleotides line up with TRBD2. The CDR3 is made up of 14 amino acids. Germline loops: CDR1 SGHTA, CDR2 FQGTGA. V lost 3 bases and J lost 0; bases outside the gene matches: 0. CDR3 sequence reads: CASSFSGSTDTQYF. The CDR3 DNA follows: TGTGCCAGCAGCTTTAGCGGGAGCACAGATACGCAGTATTTT.

By sample share, this clone is medium-sized (0.01 to 0.1%). This chain connects TRBV5-4 to TRBJ2-1; D remains unclear. Germline V lookup: CDR1 SGHNT, CDR2 YYREEE (reference sequence). Trimming took 7 bases from V and 1 from J, leaving 15 bases between them. CDR3 length equals 15 residues. The CDR3 loop is CASSDLEESYNEQFF. The CDR3 DNA follows: TGTGCCAGCTCCGACCTAGAGGAGTCCTACAATGAGCAGTTCTTC.

CDR3 protein: CASSVGDGRARYEQYF. CDR3 nucleotides: TGTGCCAGCAGCGTAGGAGACGGGAGGGCCCGCTACGAGCAGTACTTC. The chain links TRBV9 to TRBJ2-7, with 8 bases aligning to TRBD2. The germline V gene has CDR1 SGDLS and CDR2 YYNGEE. The junction had 8 bases not matched to a gene; V was cut back by 0 bases and J by 3 bases. The CDR3 is made up of 16 amino acids.

This clone was picked up one time. The V gene is TRBV7-8, the J gene TRBJ1-2; 9 positions agree with TRBD1. J was trimmed by 5 bases and V by 2 bases; bases with no gene match: 12. CDR3 size: 17 residues. From germline, CDR1 is SGHVS and CDR2 FQNEAQ. CDR3 sequence reads: CASSLLIGDRESYGYTF. The CDR3 bases are TGTGCCAGCAGCTTACTGATTGGGGACAGGGAGTCGTATGGCTACACCTTC.

V usage is TRBV19 and J usage is TRBJ1-5; no reliable D call. The germline V gene encodes CDR1 LNHDA and CDR2 SQIVND (reference sequence). CDR3 length: 16 residues. The ends were cut back, 6 bases at V and 1 base at J, with 16 bases in the middle. CDR3 region: CASRNGWAQSNQPQHF. The CDR3 DNA sequence: TGTGCCAGTAGAAATGGGTGGGCACAAAGCAATCAGCCCCAGCATTTT. The full variable domain, its missing parts supplied by reference TRBV19 and TRBJ1-5, is DGGITQSPKYLFRKEGQNVTLSCEQNLNHDAMYWYRQDPGQGLRLIYYSQIVNDFQKGDIAEGYSVSREKKESFPLTVTSAQKNPTAFYLCASRNGWAQSNQPQHFGDGTRLSIL.

The rearrangement links TRBV15 to TRBJ2-1; 7 positions match TRBD2. With 2 bases clipped from V and 10 bases from J, the junction kept 8 bases outside the gene matches. The CDR3 is 14 amino acids. CDR1 and CDR2 from the germline V gene are LNHNV and YYDKDF (reference sequence). CDR3 DNA sequence: TGTGCCACCAGCAGATCGGCGGGAGTGTGGGAGCAGTTCTTC. Translated: CATSRSAGVWEQFF.

V is TRBV7-8 and J is TRBJ2-6; 8 bases map to TRBD1. With 2 bases clipped from V and 4 bases from J, the junction kept 7 bases outside the gene matches. Germline CDR1 and CDR2: SGHVS and FQNEAQ. The CDR3 has 17 residues. The CDR3 loop reads CASSLRTGPRGANVLTF. The CDR3 nucleotides are TGTGCCAGCAGCTTAAGGACAGGGCCGCGCGGGGCCAACGTCCTGACTTTC.

In its sample, this clone was seen a few times. This chain joins TRBV29-1 and TRBJ1-1, with 8 nucleotides matching TRBD1. The germline CDR1 and CDR2 sequences are SQVTM and ANQGSEA. Losses at the gene ends were 6 bases for V and 0 bases for J; bases not matched to a gene: 6. This CDR3 has 14 residues. The CDR3 is CSVQGAFMNTEAFF. CDR3 DNA sequence: TGCAGCGTCCAGGGGGCATTCATGAACACTGAAGCTTTCTTT.

This clone was counted once. The J gene is TRBJ2-5, the V gene TRBV5-1; D is possibly TRBD2 (6 bases). This CDR3 has 13 residues. Germline V gene sequence: CDR1 SGHRS, CDR2 YFSETQ. Trimming removed 4 bases at V and 4 bases at J, with 11 bases between. This CDR3 is CASSTGGGETQYF. The CDR3 coding sequence is TGCGCCAGCAGCACTGGGGGAGGAGAGACCCAGTACTTC.

In its sample, this clone was seen once. The CDR3 region is CASSLEGGRHNEQFF. The CDR3 DNA sequence: TGTGCCAGCAGCTTAGAGGGGGGGCGCCACAATGAGCAGTTCTTC. The chain employs TRBV11-2 and TRBJ2-1; tentative D call: TRBD2 (7 bases). CDR3 length equals 15 residues. V shed 0 bases and J shed 5 bases, with 11 bases lying between them. Per germline, CDR1 SGHAT and CDR2 FQNNGV.

This clone appeared a few times. The rearrangement joins TRBV6-1 to TRBJ1-3, with 7 positions matching TRBD1. Germline CDR1 MNHNS, CDR2 SASEGT. This CDR3 contains 13 residues. V was clipped by 6 bases and J by 8 bases; unmatched bases: 7. The CDR3 region is CASRPTGWDTIYF. CDR3 bases: TGTGCCAGCAGACCGACAGGGTGGGACACCATATATTTT.

This chain joins TRBV6-5 and TRBJ1-6; D gene unclear. The V gene's germline CDR1 is MNHEY and CDR2 SVGAGI. The CDR3 length is 16 residues. V dropped 0 bases and J dropped 6 bases, with 12 bases sitting between them. The CDR3 DNA sequence: TGTGCCAGCAGTTACTCGATAACAGCCCGTAATTCACCCCTCCACTTT. Translating gives CASSYSITARNSPLHF.

J is TRBJ1-2 and V is TRBV19; 8 nucleotides agree with TRBD1. CDR3 size: 14 residues. Trimming took 7 bases from V and 8 from J; bases not matched to a gene: 12. Germline lookup yields CDR1 LNHDA and CDR2 SQIVND (reference sequence). The CDR3: CASTIGRTGSGYTF. Written as DNA, the CDR3 is TGTGCCAGTACCATCGGGCGGACAGGGAGCGGCTACACCTTC.